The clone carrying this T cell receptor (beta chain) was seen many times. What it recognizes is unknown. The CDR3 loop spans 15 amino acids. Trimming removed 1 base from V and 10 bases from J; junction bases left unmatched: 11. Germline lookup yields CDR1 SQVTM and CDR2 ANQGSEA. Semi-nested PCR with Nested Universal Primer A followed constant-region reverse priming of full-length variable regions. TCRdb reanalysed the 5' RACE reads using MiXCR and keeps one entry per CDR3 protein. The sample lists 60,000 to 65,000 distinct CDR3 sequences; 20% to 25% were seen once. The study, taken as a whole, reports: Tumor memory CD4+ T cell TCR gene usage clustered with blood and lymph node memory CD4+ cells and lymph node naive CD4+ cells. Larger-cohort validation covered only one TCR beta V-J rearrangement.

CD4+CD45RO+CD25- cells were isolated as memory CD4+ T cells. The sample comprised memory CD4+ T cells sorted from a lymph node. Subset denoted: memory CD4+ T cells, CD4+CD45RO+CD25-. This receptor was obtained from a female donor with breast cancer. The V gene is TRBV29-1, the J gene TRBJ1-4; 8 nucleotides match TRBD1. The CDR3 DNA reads TGCAGCGTTGAAGGATCAGGGACAGGCGGGGGAAAACTGTTTTTT. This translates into CSVEGSGTGGGKLFF.